The next 27 T cell receptor beta chains were all read from a single sample in a study of CD8 T cells in ankylosing spondylitis. Study-level findings and limits: Blood from ankylosing spondylitis patients appeared to carry a characteristic roughly eight-variant TCR beta motif.

No antigen has been assigned to these receptors. TCRdb reprocessed the 5' RACE reads with MiXCR, giving one entry per CDR3 protein. The data contain under 950,000 distinct CDR3 sequences, under 20% of them singletons. The sequencing sample was made of blood, either unsorted or a sorted T cell fraction (not recorded which). The receptor set was obtained from a male donor with ankylosing spondylitis.

This clonotype was seen a handful of times. The chain employs TRBV3-1 and TRBJ2-1, with no clear D. CDR3 size: 12 residues. V lost 2 bases to trimming and J lost 5 bases, with 4 bases between them. Per the germline V gene, CDR1 is LGHDT and CDR2 is YNNKEL (reference sequence). CDR3 in DNA: TGTGCCAGCAGCCAATCGAACAATGAGCAGTTCTTC. It is translated as CASSQSNNEQFF.

The chain recombines TRBV6-5 with TRBJ2-7; 7 nucleotides line up with TRBD1. Trimming took 4 bases from V and 3 from J; bases not matched to a gene: 6. In germline, CDR1 is MNHEY, CDR2 SVGAGI. This CDR3 is built from 14 residues. CDR3 nucleotide sequence: TGTGCCAGCAGTTCACAGGGGTGGTTCTACGAGCAGTACTTC. Translating gives CASSSQGWFYEQYF.

The J gene is TRBJ2-3, the V gene TRBV5-1; TRBD1 matches 7 bases. The germline gives CDR1 SGHRS, CDR2 YFSETQ. V lost 5 bases, J lost 2 bases, and 8 bases stayed unmatched. The CDR3 spans 15 residues. The CDR3 coding sequence is TGCGCCAGCAGGTTCAGGGACAGAATCACAGATACGCAGTATTTT. It encodes CASRFRDRITDTQYF. Variable domain in full (rest from reference TRBV5-1 and TRBJ2-3): KAGVTQTPRYLIKTRGQQVTLSCSPISGHRSVSWYQQTPGQGLQFLFEYFSETQRNKGNFPGRFSGRQFSNSRSEMNVSTLELGDSALYLCASRFRDRITDTQYFGPGTRLTVL.

The chain is built from TRBV20-1 and TRBJ2-7, with D possibly matching TRBD2 (6 bases). Germline CDR1 is DFQATT and CDR2 is SNEGSKA (reference sequence). V dropped 3 bases and J dropped 5 bases, with 17 bases sitting between them. This CDR3 comprises 14 residues. CDR3 sequence reads: CSAREGAPPNEQYF. CDR3 nucleotide sequence: TGCAGTGCTAGGGAGGGCGCACCCCCCAACGAGCAGTACTTC.

In this sample, this clonotype turned up a few times. V usage is TRBV30 and J usage is TRBJ2-5, with D possibly TRBD2 on 6 matching bases. The germline V and J ends were trimmed by 1 base and 7 bases, with 22 bases remaining between them. Germline CDR1 is GTSNPN and CDR2 is SVGIG (reference sequence). This CDR3 contains 16 residues. Written as DNA, the CDR3 is TGTGCCTGGAGTGCGTCGTCGGGACTCGGGTTATGGACCCAGTACTTC. It translates to CAWSASSGLGLWTQYF.

The table lists this clonotype with a few counts. CDR3 region: CSARYFSSDTQYF. As DNA, the CDR3 is TGCAGTGCTAGATATTTCTCCAGCGATACGCAGTATTTT. This rearrangement joins TRBV20-1 to TRBJ2-3, with unresolved D. Trimming took off 2 bases at V and 6 bases at J, with 12 bases between the two ends. The V gene's germline CDR1 is DFQATT and CDR2 SNEGSKA (reference sequence). This CDR3 region has 13 residues.

This clonotype has a handful of counts. V usage is TRBV28 and J usage is TRBJ2-7; 7 bases are shared with TRBD2. Germline values: CDR1 MDHEN, CDR2 SYDVKM. Unmatched junction bases numbered 3, after V lost 2 bases and J lost 2 bases. This CDR3 is built from 14 residues. CDR3 sequence reads: CASSLLADAYEQYF. The CDR3 coding sequence is TGTGCCAGCAGTTTACTAGCGGACGCCTACGAGCAGTACTTC.

This clonotype was counted a few times. This rearrangement joins TRBV20-1 to TRBJ2-1; D may be TRBD2 (6 bases). The V and J ends lost 5 bases and 0 bases respectively, with 17 bases between them. The CDR3 covers 16 residues. In germline, CDR1 is DFQATT, CDR2 SNEGSKA (reference sequence). The CDR3 DNA follows: TGCAGTGCTGGCGGGACCGCCATATTCTCCTACAATGAGCAGTTCTTC. This encodes CSAGGTAIFSYNEQFF.

The genes are TRBV5-6 and TRBJ2-2; maybe TRBD2 (6 bases). The CDR3 runs to 14 residues. CDR1 and CDR2 from the germline V gene are SGHDT and YYEEEE. With 7 bases removed from V and 4 bases from J, the gap between germline ends came to 14 bases. As DNA, the CDR3 is TGTGCCAGCGGCTCGGGACTTTTCACCGGGGAGCTGTTTTTT. Its protein is CASGSGLFTGELFF.

The CDR3 DNA reads as TGCAGTGCTAGAGTCAGTGTAGGGCAGGGGGAAGAGACCCAGTACTTC. This codes for CSARVSVGQGEETQYF. The chain combines TRBV20-1 with TRBJ2-5, with 7 bases lining up with TRBD1. CDR1 is DFQATT and CDR2 is SNEGSKA in the germline V gene (reference sequence). The CDR3 is 16 amino acids. The V and J ends lost 1 base and 3 bases, in that order; junction bases with no gene match: 11.

Only a few counts were recorded for this clonotype. The V gene is TRBV20-1, the J gene TRBJ1-6; TRBD1 might be the D (5 bases). The V gene's germline CDR1 is DFQATT and CDR2 SNEGSKA (reference sequence). V was cut by 2 bases and J by 7 bases, with 18 bases left in between. The CDR3 consists of 16 residues. Written as DNA, the CDR3 is TGCAGTGCTAGAAAAAACCGGGACGGACTCAATTCACCCCTCCACTTT. Protein product: CSARKNRDGLNSPLHF.

CDR3 protein: CASSVRESGANVLTF. The CDR3 DNA sequence: TGTGCCAGCAGCGTCCGTGAATCTGGGGCCAACGTCCTGACTTTC. The rearrangement links TRBV5-6 to TRBJ2-6; D gene uncertain. The CDR3 length is 15 residues. With 4 bases removed from V and 1 base from J, the gap between germline ends came to 9 bases. In germline, CDR1 is SGHDT, CDR2 YYEEEE.

The chain uses TRBV15 and TRBJ1-1; 7 nucleotides match TRBD1. CDR3 size: 15 residues. Trimming at V came to 5 bases and at J to 1 base, leaving 7 bases not matched to a gene. The germline CDR1 and CDR2 sequences are LNHNV and YYDKDF (reference sequence). CDR3 loop: CATSGVGTANTEAFF. The CDR3 nucleotides read TGTGCCACCAGCGGAGTCGGGACAGCGAACACTGAAGCTTTCTTT.

The chain carries TRBV11-1 and TRBJ2-7, with a possible D match to TRBD1 (5 bases). The length of the CDR3 is 18 residues. Trimming left V 3 bases short and J 2 bases short, with 23 bases between. The germline V gene encodes CDR1 SGHAT and CDR2 FQDESV (reference sequence). CDR3: CASSFGAVVGISAYEQYF. The CDR3 DNA is TGTGCCAGCAGCTTTGGGGCCGTGGTAGGGATATCAGCCTACGAGCAGTACTTC.

The V and J genes are TRBV7-9 and TRBJ2-6, with D unclear. CDR1 and CDR2 from the germline V gene are SEHNR and FQNEAQ (reference sequence). V was shortened by 5 bases and J by 0 bases, with 8 bases between the two germline ends. This CDR3 is built from 15 residues. The CDR3 region has the DNA TGTGCCAGCAGCCCCACTATCTCTGGGGCCAACGTCCTGACTTTC. Translation: CASSPTISGANVLTF.

This clonotype was counted only a few times. The chain recombines TRBV10-2 with TRBJ1-4; D is unclear. CDR3 length equals 13 residues. The V end lost 4 bases, the J end lost 8 bases, and 11 bases lay between the germline ends. Germline lookup yields CDR1 WSHSY and CDR2 SAAADI. Here the CDR3 DNA reads TGCGCCAGCAGTGGACATTTTGGGGAAAAACTGTTTTTT. Its protein product is CASSGHFGEKLFF.

In its sample, this clonotype was seen a few times. The rearrangement links TRBV7-2 to TRBJ1-1, with D possibly TRBD1 on 6 matching bases. V was pared by 3 bases and J by 10 bases, with 15 bases between. CDR3 length: 13 amino acids. CDR1 and CDR2 (germline): SGHTA, FQGNSA. CDR3: CASSLDSPAAAFF. The CDR3 bases are TGTGCCAGCAGCTTGGACAGCCCGGCGGCAGCTTTCTTT.

The gene calls are TRBV5-1 and TRBJ1-2, with 7 bases lining up with TRBD1. Trimming took 4 bases from V and 6 from J; bases not matched to a gene: 6. The CDR3 spans 13 residues. Looked up from germline, CDR1 is SGHRS and CDR2 is YFSETQ. The CDR3 sequence: CASSGEGQHGYTF. CDR3 DNA sequence: TGCGCCAGCAGCGGGGAGGGACAGCATGGCTACACCTTC.

This clonotype was detected once. The chain joins TRBV3-1 to TRBJ1-6; no definite D call. Germline loops: CDR1 LGHDT, CDR2 YNNKEL (reference sequence). The CDR3 runs to 14 residues. Trimming shortened V by 0 bases and J by 10 bases, and 10 bases separated the two germline ends. The CDR3 bases are TGTGCCAGCAGCCAAGAGGGGTCGGGCTCACCCCTCCACTTT. Translated, it gives CASSQEGSGSPLHF. Full variable domain (missing parts from reference TRBV3-1 and TRBJ1-6): DTAVSQTPKYLVTQMGNDKSIKCEQNLGHDTMYWYKQDSKKFLKIMFSYNNKELIINETVPNRFSPKSPDKAHLNLHINSLELGDSAVYFCASSQEGSGSPLHFGNGTRLTVT.

This clonotype was seen repeatedly, ten times or more. The chain has TRBV18 and TRBJ2-4, with 12 bases that match TRBD2. The V gene's germline CDR1 is KGHSH and CDR2 LQKENI. V was clipped by 0 bases and J by 6 bases; unmatched bases: 9. The CDR3 loop spans 18 amino acids. CDR3 coding DNA: TGTGCCAGCTCACCACCGTATCGCCTAGCGGGGGGGCCAAACATTCAGTACTTC. Amino acids: CASSPPYRLAGGPNIQYF.

This chain links TRBV4-3 with TRBJ2-2; TRBD2 aligns across 10 bases. J lost 5 bases, V lost 0 bases, and 6 bases had no gene match. Per germline, CDR1 LGHNA and CDR2 YSLEER. There are 17 residues in the CDR3. This chain's CDR3 is CASSQELGLAPTGELFF. The CDR3 DNA is TGCGCCAGCAGCCAAGAATTGGGACTAGCGCCTACCGGGGAGCTGTTTTTT.

This clonotype was seen a few times. V is TRBV12-3 or TRBV12-4 and J is TRBJ2-7, with a tentative D call TRBD1 (6 bases). The CDR3 length is 16 residues. Trimming took 4 bases from V and 8 from J, leaving 24 bases between them. DNA for the CDR3: TGTGCCAGCAGTTCACTCCGACAGGCAGTTTGGCCTCAGCAGTACTTC. Protein product: CASSSLRQAVWPQQYF.

This clonotype was recorded many times. The chain couples TRBV7-8 to TRBJ1-4, with D possibly matching TRBD1 (5 bases). Deletions cut 4 bases from V and 2 bases from J, with 8 bases between. Looked up from germline, CDR1 is SGHVS and CDR2 is FQNEAQ. The CDR3 runs to 14 residues. The CDR3 DNA reads as TGTGCCAGCAGCTCGTGGGACACTAATGAAAAACTGTTTTTT. Its translation: CASSSWDTNEKLFF. The variable domain in full, with the rest retrieved from reference TRBV7-8 and TRBJ1-4, is GAGVSQSPRYKVAKRGQDVALRCDPISGHVSLFWYQQALGQGPEFLTYFQNEAQLDKSGLPSDRFFAERPEGSVSTLKIQRTQQEDSAVYLCASSSWDTNEKLFFGSGTQLSVL.

V usage is TRBV3-1 and J usage is TRBJ2-5; 8 nucleotides align to TRBD1. Germline-derived CDR1 and CDR2 are LGHDT and YNNKEL (reference sequence). CDR3 length: 12 amino acids. J lost 5 bases, V lost 8 bases, and 4 bases had no gene match. CDR3 nucleotides: TGTGCCAGCGGAGGACAGGGTGAGACCCAGTACTTC. It codes for CASGGQGETQYF.

This clonotype was seen repeatedly, ten times or more. The V gene is TRBV7-9, the J gene TRBJ1-1; D is ambiguous. The CDR3 has 12 residues. Trimming cost V 1 base and J 2 bases, with 2 bases left between them. Per germline, CDR1 SEHNR and CDR2 FQNEAQ (reference sequence). The CDR3 sequence is CASSLDNTEAFF. CDR3 coding DNA: TGTGCCAGCAGCTTAGATAACACTGAAGCTTTCTTT.

The genes are TRBV7-2 and TRBJ2-1; unclear D gene. CDR1 is SGHTA, CDR2 FQGNSA, per germline. The V end lost 4 bases, the J end lost 9 bases, and 19 bases lay between the germline ends. This CDR3 contains 15 residues. The CDR3 reads CASSSLASGLGEQFF. The CDR3 bases are TGTGCCAGCAGCTCCCTTGCAAGTGGGTTGGGTGAGCAGTTCTTC.

The CDR3 here is CASSRTASSYEQYF. For the CDR3, the DNA is TGTGCCAGCAGCAGGACGGCCAGCTCCTACGAGCAGTACTTC. The chain uses TRBV6-1 and TRBJ2-7; D gene uncertain. The CDR3 has 14 amino acids. Germline-derived CDR1 and CDR2 are MNHNS and SASEGT. V shed 6 bases and J shed 0 bases, with 12 bases lying between them.